This TCR beta chain came from a study of T-cell reconstitution after alpha-beta-depleted transplantation in children. This sample's TCRbeta library carried unique molecular identifier barcodes. TCRdb processed the PCR reads anew with MiXCR; each CDR3 protein has one entry. Among about 640,000 distinct CDR3 sequences listed, around 13% were seen once. The junction had 6 bases not matched to a gene; V was cut back by 0 bases and J by 2 bases. Germline V gene lookup returns CDR1 SQVTM and CDR2 ANQGSEA. CDR3 size: 16 residues. Whole-study findings and limits: It was surviving recipient T cells and thymic progenitors that gave some patients high TCRbeta diversity at day 60.

This clonotype was detected ten times or more. As yet, its antigen is unknown. The sequence came from a male patient aged 10-17 years who had a stem cell transplant for acute myeloid leukemia, so the T cells may come from the graft donor. This chain links TRBV29-1 with TRBJ2-3; TRBD1 matches 9 bases. Sequences were derived from PBMCs, mostly from graft donor cells, sampled 360 days after TCRalphabeta/CD19-depleted stem cell transplant. The CDR3 sequence: CSVEDWRTGDTDTQYF. The DNA for the CDR3 is TGCAGCGTTGAAGATTGGCGGACAGGGGACACAGATACGCAGTATTTT.